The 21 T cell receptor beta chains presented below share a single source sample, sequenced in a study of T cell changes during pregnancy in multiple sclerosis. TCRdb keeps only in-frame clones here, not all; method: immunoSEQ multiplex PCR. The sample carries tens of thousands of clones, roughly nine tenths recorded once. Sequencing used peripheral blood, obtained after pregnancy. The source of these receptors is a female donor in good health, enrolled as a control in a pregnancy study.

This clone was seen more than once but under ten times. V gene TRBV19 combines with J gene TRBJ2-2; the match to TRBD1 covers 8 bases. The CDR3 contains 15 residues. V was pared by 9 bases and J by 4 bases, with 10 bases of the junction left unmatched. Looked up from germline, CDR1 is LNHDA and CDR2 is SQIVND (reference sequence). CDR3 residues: CASNGQGRGTGELFF. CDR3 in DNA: TGTGCCAGCAACGGACAGGGTAGGGGCACCGGGGAGCTGTTTTTT.

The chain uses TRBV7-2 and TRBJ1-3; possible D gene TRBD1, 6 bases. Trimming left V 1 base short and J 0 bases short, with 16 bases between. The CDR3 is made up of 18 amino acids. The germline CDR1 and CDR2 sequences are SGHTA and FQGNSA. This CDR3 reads CASSLDPLGGLSGNTIYF. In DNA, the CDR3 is TGTGCCAGCAGCTTAGATCCTCTAGGGGGTCTCTCTGGAAACACCATATATTTT. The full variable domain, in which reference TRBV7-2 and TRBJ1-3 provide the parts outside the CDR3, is GAGVSQSPSNKVTEKGKDVELRCDPISGHTALYWYRQSLGQGLEFLIYFQGNSAPDKSGLPSDRFSAERTGGSVSTLTIQRTQQEDSAVYLCASSLDPLGGLSGNTIYFGEGSWLTVV.

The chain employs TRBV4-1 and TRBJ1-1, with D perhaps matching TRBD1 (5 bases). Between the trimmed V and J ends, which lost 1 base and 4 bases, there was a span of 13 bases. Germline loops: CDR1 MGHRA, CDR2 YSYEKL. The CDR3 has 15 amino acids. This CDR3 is CASSQVGLGGTEAFF. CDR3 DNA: TGCGCCAGCAGCCAAGTAGGTTTGGGGGGCACTGAAGCTTTCTTT.

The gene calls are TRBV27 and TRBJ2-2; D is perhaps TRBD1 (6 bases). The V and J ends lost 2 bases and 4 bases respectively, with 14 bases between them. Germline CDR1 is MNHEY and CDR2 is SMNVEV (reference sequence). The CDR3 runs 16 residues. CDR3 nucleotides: TGTGCCAGCAGTTTAATCTCAGGGGTGGGCACCGGGGAGCTGTTTTTT. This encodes CASSLISGVGTGELFF.

Here the CDR3 DNA reads TGTGCCAGCAGTTTACGCCCGGCAGGACTCGCCGACACTGAAGCTTTCTTT. Protein sequence: CASSLRPAGLADTEAFF. The V gene is TRBV27, the J gene TRBJ1-1; D is unresolved. V lost 2 bases and J 3 bases, leaving 19 bases between the germline ends. Germline CDR1 is MNHEY and CDR2 is SMNVEV (reference sequence). The CDR3 sequence is 17 residues long.

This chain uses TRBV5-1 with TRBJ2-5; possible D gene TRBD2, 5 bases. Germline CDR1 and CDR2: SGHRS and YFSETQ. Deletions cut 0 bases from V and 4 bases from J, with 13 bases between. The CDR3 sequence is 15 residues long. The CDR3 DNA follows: TGCGCCAGCAGCTTGGGGCACAGCGGACCAGAGACCCAGTACTTC. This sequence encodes CASSLGHSGPETQYF.

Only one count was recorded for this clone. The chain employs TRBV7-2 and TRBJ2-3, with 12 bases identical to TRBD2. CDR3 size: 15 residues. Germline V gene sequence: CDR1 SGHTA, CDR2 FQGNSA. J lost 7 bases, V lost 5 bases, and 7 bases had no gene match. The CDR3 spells CASSEGTSGSNTQYF. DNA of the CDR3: TGTGCCAGCAGCGAAGGGACTAGCGGGTCAAATACGCAGTATTTT.

CDR3 in DNA: TGTGCCAGCATGACCGACAGCGCAACTAATGAAAAACTGTTTTTT. This codes for CASMTDSATNEKLFF. This sequence joins TRBV5-8 and TRBJ1-4; possible D gene TRBD1, 5 bases. Per germline, CDR1 SGHTS and CDR2 YDEGEE. The CDR3 contains 15 residues. Trimming cost V 6 bases and J 0 bases, with 12 bases left between them. The full variable domain, with the rest looked up from reference TRBV5-8 and TRBJ1-4, is EAGVTQSPTHLIKTRGQQATLRCSPISGHTSVYWYQQALGLGLQFLLWYDEGEERNRGNFPPRFSGRQFPNYSSELNVNALELEDSALYLCASMTDSATNEKLFFGSGTQLSVL.

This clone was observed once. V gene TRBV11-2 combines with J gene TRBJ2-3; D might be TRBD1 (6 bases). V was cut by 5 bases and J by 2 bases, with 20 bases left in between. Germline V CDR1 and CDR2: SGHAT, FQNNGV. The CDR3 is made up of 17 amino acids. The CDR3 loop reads CASSLGGGAVFTDTQYF. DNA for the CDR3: TGTGCCAGCAGCCTAGGGGGTGGAGCGGTTTTCACAGATACGCAGTATTTT.

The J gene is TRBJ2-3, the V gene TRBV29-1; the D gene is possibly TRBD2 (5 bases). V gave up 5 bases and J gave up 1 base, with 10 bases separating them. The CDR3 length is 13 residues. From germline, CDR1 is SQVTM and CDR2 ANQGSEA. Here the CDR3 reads CSVPFSGTDTQYF. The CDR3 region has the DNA TGCAGCGTTCCCTTTAGCGGCACAGATACGCAGTATTTT.

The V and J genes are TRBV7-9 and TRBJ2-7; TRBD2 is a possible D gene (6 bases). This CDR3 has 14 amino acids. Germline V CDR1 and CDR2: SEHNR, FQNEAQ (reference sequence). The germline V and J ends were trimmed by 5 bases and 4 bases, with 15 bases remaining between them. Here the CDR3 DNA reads TGTGCCAGCAGCGAGACTAGTGGCTGGTACGAGCAGTACTTC. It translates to CASSETSGWYEQYF.

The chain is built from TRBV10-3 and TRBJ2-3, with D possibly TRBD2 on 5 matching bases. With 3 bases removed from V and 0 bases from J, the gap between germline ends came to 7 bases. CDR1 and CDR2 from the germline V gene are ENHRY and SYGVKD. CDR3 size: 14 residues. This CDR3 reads CAISDTGSTDTQYF. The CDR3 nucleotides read TGTGCCATCAGTGACACGGGGAGCACAGATACGCAGTATTTT.

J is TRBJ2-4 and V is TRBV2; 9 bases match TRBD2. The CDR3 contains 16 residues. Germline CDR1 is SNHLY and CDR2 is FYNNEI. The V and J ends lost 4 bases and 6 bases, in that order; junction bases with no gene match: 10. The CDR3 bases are TGTGCCAGCAGTGTTACCGCGGGGGGGCCAGGAAACATTCAGTACTTC. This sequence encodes CASSVTAGGPGNIQYF.

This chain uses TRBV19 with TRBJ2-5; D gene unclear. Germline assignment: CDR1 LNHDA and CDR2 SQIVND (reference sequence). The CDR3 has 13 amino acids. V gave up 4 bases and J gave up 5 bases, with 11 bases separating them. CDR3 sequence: CASSRGPGETQYF. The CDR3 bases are TGTGCCAGTAGTAGAGGCCCTGGGGAGACCCAGTACTTC.

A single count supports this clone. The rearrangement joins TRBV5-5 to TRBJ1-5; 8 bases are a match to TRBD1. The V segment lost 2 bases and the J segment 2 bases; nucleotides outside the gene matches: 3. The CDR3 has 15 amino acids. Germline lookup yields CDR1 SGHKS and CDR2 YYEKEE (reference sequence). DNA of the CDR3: TGTGCCAGCAGCTTCACAGGGGGAGGCAATCAGCCCCAGCATTTT. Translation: CASSFTGGGNQPQHF.

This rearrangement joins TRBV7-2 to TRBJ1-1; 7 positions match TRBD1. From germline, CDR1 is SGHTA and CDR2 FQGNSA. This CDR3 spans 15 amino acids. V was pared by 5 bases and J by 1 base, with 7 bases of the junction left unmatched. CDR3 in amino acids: CASSTADRRNTEAFF. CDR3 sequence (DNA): TGTGCCAGCAGCACCGCGGACAGGAGGAACACTGAAGCTTTCTTT.

CDR3 residues: CASSPRLRDTGELFF. In nucleotides, the CDR3 is TGTGCCAGCAGCCCTCGGCTACGGGACACCGGGGAGCTGTTTTTT. This sequence joins TRBV7-2 and TRBJ2-2; D is unclear. This CDR3 has 15 residues. The germline V gene encodes CDR1 SGHTA and CDR2 FQGNSA. Deletions cut 5 bases from V and 3 bases from J, with 13 bases between.

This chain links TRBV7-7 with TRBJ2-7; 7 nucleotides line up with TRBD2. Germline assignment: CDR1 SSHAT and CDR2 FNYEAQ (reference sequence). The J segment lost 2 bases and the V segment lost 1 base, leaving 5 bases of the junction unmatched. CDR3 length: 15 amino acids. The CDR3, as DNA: TGTGCCAGCAGCTTAGAGCTAGCGGCTACCTACGAGCAGTACTTC. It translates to CASSLELAATYEQYF.

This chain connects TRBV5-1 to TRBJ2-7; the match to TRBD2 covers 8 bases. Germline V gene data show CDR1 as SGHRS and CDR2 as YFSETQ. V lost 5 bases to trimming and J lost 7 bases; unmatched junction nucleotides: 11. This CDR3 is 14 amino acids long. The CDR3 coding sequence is TGCGCCAGCAGTAGAAAAGCGGGAGAGGGAGAGCAGTACTTC. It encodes CASSRKAGEGEQYF.

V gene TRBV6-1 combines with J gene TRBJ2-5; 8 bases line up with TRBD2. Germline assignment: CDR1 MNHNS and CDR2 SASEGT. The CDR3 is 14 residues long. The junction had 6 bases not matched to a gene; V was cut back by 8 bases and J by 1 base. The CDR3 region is CASGPGLAQETQYF. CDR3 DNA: TGTGCCAGCGGACCAGGACTAGCCCAAGAGACCCAGTACTTC.

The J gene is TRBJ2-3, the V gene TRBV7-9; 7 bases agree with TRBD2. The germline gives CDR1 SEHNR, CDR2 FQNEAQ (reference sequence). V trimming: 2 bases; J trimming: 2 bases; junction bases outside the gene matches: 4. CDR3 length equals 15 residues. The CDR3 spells CASSLTAGTTDTQYF. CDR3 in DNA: TGTGCCAGCAGCTTAACAGCGGGGACCACAGATACGCAGTATTTT.